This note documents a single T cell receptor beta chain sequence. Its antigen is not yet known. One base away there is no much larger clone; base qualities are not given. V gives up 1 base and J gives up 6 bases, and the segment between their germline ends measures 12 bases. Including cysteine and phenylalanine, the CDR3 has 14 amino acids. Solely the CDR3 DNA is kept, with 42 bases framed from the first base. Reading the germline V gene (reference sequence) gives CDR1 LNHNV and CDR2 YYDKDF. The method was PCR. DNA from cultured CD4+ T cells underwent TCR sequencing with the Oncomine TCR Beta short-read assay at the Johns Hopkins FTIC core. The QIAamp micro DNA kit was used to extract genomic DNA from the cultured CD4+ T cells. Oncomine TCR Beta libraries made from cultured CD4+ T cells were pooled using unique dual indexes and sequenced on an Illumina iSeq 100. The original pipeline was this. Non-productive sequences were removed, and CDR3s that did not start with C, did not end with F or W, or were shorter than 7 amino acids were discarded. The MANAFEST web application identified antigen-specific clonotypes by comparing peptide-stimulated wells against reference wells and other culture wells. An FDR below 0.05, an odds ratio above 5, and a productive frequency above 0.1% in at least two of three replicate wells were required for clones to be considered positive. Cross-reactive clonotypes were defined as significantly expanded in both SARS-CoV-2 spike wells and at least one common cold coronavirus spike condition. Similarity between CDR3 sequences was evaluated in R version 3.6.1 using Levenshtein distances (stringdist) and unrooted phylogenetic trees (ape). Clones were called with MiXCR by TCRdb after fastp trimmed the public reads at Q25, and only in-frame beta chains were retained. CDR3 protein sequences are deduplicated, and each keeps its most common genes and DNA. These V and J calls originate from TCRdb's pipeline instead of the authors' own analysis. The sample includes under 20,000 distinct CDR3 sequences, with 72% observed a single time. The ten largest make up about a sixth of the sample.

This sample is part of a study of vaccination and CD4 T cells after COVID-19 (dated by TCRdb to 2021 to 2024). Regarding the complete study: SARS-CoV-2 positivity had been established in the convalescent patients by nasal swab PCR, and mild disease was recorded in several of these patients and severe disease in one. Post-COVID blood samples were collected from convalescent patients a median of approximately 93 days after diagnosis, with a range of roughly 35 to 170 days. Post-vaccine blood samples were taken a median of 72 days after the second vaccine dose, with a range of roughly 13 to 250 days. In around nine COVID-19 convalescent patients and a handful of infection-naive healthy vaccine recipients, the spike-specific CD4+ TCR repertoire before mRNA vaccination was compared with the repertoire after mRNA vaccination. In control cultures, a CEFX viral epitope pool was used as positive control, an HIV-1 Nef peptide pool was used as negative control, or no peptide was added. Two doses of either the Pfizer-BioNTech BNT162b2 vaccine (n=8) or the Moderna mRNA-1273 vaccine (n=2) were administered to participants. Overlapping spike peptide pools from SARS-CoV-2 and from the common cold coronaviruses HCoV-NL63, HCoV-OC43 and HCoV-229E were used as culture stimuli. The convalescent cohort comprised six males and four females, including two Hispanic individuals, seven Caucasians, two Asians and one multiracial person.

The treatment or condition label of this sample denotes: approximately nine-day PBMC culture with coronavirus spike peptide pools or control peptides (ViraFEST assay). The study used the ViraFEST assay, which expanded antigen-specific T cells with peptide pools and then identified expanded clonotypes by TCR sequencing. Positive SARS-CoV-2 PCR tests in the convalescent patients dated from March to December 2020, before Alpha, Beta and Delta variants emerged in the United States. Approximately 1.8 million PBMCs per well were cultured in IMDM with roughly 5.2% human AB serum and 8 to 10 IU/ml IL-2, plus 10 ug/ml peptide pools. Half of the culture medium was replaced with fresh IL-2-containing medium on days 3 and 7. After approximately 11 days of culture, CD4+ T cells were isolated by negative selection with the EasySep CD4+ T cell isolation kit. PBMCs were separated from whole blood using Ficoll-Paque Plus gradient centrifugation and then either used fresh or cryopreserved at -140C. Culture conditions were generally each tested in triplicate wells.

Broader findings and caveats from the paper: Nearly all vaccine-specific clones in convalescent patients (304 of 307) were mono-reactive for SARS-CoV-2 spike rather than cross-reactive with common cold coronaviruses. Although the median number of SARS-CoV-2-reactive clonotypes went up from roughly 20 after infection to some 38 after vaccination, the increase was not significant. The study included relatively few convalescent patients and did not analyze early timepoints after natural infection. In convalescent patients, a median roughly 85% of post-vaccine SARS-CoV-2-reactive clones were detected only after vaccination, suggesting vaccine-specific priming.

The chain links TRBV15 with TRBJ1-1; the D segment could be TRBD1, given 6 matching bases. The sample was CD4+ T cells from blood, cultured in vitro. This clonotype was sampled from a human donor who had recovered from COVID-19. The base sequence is TGTGCCACCAGCAGAGGTGGGGGCGCTTCTGAAGCTTTCTTT. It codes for CATSRGGGASEAFF.